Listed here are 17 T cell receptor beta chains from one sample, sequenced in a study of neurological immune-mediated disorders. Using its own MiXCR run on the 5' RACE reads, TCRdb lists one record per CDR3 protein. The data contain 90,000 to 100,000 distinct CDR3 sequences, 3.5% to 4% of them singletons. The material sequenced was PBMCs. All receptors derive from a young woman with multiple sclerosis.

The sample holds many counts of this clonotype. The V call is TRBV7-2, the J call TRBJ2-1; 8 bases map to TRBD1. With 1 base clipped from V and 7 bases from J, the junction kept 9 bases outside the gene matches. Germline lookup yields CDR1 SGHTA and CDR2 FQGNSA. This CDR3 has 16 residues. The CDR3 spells CASSLGRQGSRNEQFF. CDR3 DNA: TGTGCCAGCAGCTTAGGGAGACAGGGGAGCAGAAATGAGCAGTTCTTC.

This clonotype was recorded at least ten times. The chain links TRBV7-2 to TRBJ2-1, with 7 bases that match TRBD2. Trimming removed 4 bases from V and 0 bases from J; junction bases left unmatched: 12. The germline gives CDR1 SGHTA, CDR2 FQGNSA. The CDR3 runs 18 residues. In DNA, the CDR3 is TGTGCCAGCAGCTCCCTAGGGCTAGCGGCGCACTCCTACAATGAGCAGTTCTTC. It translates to CASSSLGLAAHSYNEQFF.

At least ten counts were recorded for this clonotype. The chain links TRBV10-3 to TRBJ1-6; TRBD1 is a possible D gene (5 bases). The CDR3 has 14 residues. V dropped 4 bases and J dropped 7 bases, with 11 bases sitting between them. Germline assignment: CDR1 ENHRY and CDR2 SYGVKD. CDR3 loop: CAISVGGLNSPLHF. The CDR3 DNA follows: TGTGCCATCAGTGTTGGGGGACTAAATTCACCCCTCCACTTT.

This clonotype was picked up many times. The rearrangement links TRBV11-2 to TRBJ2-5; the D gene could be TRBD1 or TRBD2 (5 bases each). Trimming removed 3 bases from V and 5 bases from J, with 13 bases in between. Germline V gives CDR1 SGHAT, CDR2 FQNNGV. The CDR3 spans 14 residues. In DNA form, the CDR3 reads TGTGCCAGCAGCTTTGGGACGGCCCTCGAGACCCAGTACTTC. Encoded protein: CASSFGTALETQYF.

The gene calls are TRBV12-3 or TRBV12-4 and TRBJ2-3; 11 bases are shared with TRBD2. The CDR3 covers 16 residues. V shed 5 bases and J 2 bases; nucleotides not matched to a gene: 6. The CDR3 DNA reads TGTGCCAGCAGTAATAGCGGGGGGGGACCCACAGATACGCAGTATTTT. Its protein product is CASSNSGGGPTDTQYF.

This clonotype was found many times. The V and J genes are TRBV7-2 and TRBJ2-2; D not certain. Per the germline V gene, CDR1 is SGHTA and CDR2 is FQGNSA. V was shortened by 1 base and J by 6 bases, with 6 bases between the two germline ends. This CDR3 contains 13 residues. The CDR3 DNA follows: TGTGCCAGCAGCTTAGAGGCATCCGGGGAGCTGTTTTTT. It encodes CASSLEASGELFF.

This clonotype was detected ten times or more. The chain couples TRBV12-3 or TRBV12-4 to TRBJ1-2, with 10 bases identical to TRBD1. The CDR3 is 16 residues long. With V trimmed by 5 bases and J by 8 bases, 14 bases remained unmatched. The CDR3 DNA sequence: TGTGCCAGCAGTCCAATCGGGACAGGGGAGTTAGGCGGCTACACCTTC. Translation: CASSPIGTGELGGYTF.

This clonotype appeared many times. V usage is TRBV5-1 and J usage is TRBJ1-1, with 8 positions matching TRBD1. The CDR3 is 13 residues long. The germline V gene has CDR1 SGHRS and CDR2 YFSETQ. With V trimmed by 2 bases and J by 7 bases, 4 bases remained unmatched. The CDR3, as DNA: TGCGCCAGCAGCTTCGGACAGGGCGATGAAGCTTTCTTT. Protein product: CASSFGQGDEAFF. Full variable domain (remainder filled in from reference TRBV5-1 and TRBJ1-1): KAGVTQTPRYLIKTRGQQVTLSCSPISGHRSVSWYQQTPGQGLQFLFEYFSETQRNKGNFPGRFSGRQFSNSRSEMNVSTLELGDSALYLCASSFGQGDEAFFGQGTRLTVV.

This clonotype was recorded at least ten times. The CDR3 nucleotides read TGCAGTGCTAGATACCAGTCCACCATACGCCAAGCTTTCTTT. Residues: CSARYQSTIRQAFF. The rearrangement joins TRBV20-1 to TRBJ1-1; D is ambiguous. Deletions cut 2 bases from V and 9 bases from J, with 19 bases between. There are 14 residues in the CDR3. Per the germline V gene, CDR1 is DFQATT and CDR2 is SNEGSKA (reference sequence).

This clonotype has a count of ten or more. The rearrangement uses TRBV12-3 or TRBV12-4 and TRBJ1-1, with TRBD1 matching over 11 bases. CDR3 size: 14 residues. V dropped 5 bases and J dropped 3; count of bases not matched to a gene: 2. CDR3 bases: TGTGCCAGCAGTCCGGGACAGGGGGACACTGAAGCTTTCTTT. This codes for CASSPGQGDTEAFF.

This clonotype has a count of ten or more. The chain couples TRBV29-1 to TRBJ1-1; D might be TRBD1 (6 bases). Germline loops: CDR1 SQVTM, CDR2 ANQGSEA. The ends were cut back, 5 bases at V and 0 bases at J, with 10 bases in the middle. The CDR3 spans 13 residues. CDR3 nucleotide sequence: TGCAGCGTTAGATCAGGGGTGAACACTGAAGCTTTCTTT. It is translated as CSVRSGVNTEAFF.

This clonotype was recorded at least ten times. CDR3: CSASTGGLFYGYTF. The CDR3 DNA is TGCAGTGCTTCTACAGGGGGCTTATTCTATGGCTACACCTTC. The chain has TRBV20-1 and TRBJ1-2, with 9 bases identical to TRBD1. The CDR3 sequence is 14 residues long. Germline lookup yields CDR1 DFQATT and CDR2 SNEGSKA (reference sequence). The V segment lost 5 bases and the J segment 4 bases; nucleotides outside the gene matches: 8.

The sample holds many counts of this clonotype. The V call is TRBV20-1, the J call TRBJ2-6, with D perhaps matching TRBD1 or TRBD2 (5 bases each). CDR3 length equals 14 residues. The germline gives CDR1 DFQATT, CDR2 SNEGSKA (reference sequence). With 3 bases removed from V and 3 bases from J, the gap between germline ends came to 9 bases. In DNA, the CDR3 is TGCAGTGCTAGGGGACGGAGTGGGGCCAACGTCCTGACTTTC. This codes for CSARGRSGANVLTF.

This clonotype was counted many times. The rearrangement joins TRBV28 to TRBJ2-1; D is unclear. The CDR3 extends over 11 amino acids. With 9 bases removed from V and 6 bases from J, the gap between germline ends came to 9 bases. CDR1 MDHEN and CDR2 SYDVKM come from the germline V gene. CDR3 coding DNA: TGTGCCAGTCGGCTGGCCAATGAGCAGTTCTTC. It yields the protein CASRLANEQFF. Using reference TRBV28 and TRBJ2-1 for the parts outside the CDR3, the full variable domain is DVKVTQSSRYLVKRTGEKVFLECVQDMDHENMFWYRQDPGLGLRLIYFSYDVKMKEKGDIPEGYSVSREKKERFSLILESASTNQTSMYLCASRLANEQFFGPGTRLTVL.

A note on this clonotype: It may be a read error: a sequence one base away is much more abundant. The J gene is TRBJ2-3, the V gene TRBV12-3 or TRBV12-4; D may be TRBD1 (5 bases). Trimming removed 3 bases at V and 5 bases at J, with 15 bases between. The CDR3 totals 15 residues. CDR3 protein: CASSFRDSFIDTQYF. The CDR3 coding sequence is TGTGCCAGCAGTTTCAGGGATAGTTTCATAGATACGCAGTATTTT.

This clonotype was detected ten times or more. This CDR3 reads CASKSWVARGDEQFF. The CDR3, as DNA: TGTGCCAGTAAGAGCTGGGTAGCGAGAGGCGATGAGCAGTTCTTC. The rearrangement uses TRBV19 and TRBJ2-1; tentative D call: TRBD2 (5 bases). Germline assignment: CDR1 LNHDA and CDR2 SQIVND (reference sequence). CDR3 length: 15 amino acids. V dropped 7 bases and J dropped 8 bases, with 21 bases sitting between them.

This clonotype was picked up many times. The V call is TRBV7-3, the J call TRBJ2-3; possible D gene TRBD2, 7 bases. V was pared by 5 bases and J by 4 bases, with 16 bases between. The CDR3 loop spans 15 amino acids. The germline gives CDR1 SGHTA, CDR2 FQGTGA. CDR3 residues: CASSLLGGLADTQYF. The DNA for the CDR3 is TGTGCCAGCAGCCTTTTGGGGGGGCTGGCAGATACGCAGTATTTT.